The 27 T cell receptor beta chains given below trace back to one sample, sequenced in a study of blood T cells in healthy people across ages. Using a J-beta primer mix together with a sample-barcoded 5' primer, a second PCR was run for roughly 6 to 11 cycles. TCRdb passed the 5' RACE reads through MiXCR, listing each CDR3 protein once. This table has approximately 790,000 distinct CDR3 sequences, 55% to 65% appearing once. The sample was blood. The source is a man aged 30-40 years in good health.

The V and J genes are TRBV20-1 and TRBJ2-5, with D uncertain. The J call may not be correct, given that the DNA end is closer to TRBJ2-7. CDR1 and CDR2 (germline): DFQATT, SNEGSKA (reference sequence). CDR3 length: 13 amino acids. The CDR3 is CSARDTADYEQYF. The CDR3 nucleotides are TGCAGTGCTAGAGATACGGCAGACTACGAGCAGTACTTC.

This clonotype was picked up one time. V gene TRBV20-1 combines with J gene TRBJ2-5; D possibly uses TRBD1 or TRBD2 (5 bases each). V lost 1 base and J 11 bases, leaving 23 bases between the germline ends. Germline CDR1 reads DFQATT; CDR2 reads SNEGSKA (reference sequence). The CDR3 is made up of 15 amino acids. For the CDR3, the DNA is TGCAGTGCTAGAGGCCAGGGACCTACGATGGATGAGCAGTACTTC. As protein: CSARGQGPTMDEQYF.

The chain links TRBV29-1 to TRBJ2-7, with 8 bases identical to TRBD1. The J segment lost 3 bases and the V segment lost 3 bases, leaving 7 bases of the junction unmatched. The CDR3 sequence is 14 residues long. CDR1 is SQVTM and CDR2 is ANQGSEA in the germline V gene. In DNA form, the CDR3 reads TGCAGCGTTGAGATAGGACAGGGTATCTACGAGCAGTACTTC. The encoded protein is CSVEIGQGIYEQYF.

This clonotype was recorded a few times. The chain links TRBV5-1 to TRBJ2-4; possible D gene TRBD2, 5 bases. The end of the DNA is better explained by TRBJ2-7, so the J call may be wrong. This CDR3 contains 14 residues. The germline CDR1 and CDR2 sequences are SGHRS and YFSETQ. CDR3 DNA sequence: TGCGCCAGCAGAGATAACCGGGGTACCTACGAGCAGTACTTC. This translates into CASRDNRGTYEQYF.

V is TRBV13 and J is TRBJ2-1; D not resolved. The germline V and J ends were trimmed by 5 bases and 6 bases, with 20 bases remaining between them. The CDR3 extends over 16 amino acids. CDR1 and CDR2 (germline): PRHDT, FYEKMQ (reference sequence). The CDR3 sequence: CASSPAWGRNFNEQFF. CDR3 coding DNA: TGTGCCAGCAGCCCAGCCTGGGGTAGAAATTTCAATGAGCAGTTCTTC.

The chain carries TRBV7-2 and TRBJ2-5; maybe TRBD1 (6 bases). Trimming removed 2 bases from V and 4 bases from J, with 14 bases in between. The germline gives CDR1 SGHTA, CDR2 FQGNSA. The CDR3 has 15 residues. The CDR3 loop is CASSLFAGESETQYF. CDR3 bases: TGTGCCAGCAGCTTATTCGCAGGGGAGTCAGAGACCCAGTACTTC.

The V and J genes are TRBV20-1 and TRBJ2-3; 7 bases are a match to TRBD1. The CDR3 is 15 amino acids. V lost 2 bases and J lost 3; bases outside the gene matches: 8. CDR1 and CDR2 (germline): DFQATT, SNEGSKA (reference sequence). The CDR3 DNA is TGCAGTGCTAGATCCCGACTCAGGGGGACAGATACGCAGTATTTT. Amino acids: CSARSRLRGTDTQYF.

This clonotype came up a few times. CDR3 coding DNA: TGTGCCAGCAGCCTCGGATACCTCTACGAGCAGTACTTC. As protein: CASSLGYLYEQYF. V usage is TRBV5-6 and J usage is TRBJ2-7; D is undetermined. Germline CDR1 reads SGHDT; CDR2 reads YYEEEE. CDR3 length: 13 amino acids. Trimming removed 4 bases from V and 3 bases from J, with 11 bases in between.

This chain joins TRBV5-1 and TRBJ2-3; the D call may be TRBD1 or TRBD2 (6 bases each). From germline, CDR1 is SGHRS and CDR2 YFSETQ. This CDR3 region has 16 residues. V dropped 3 bases and J dropped 2 bases, with 16 bases sitting between them. CDR3 sequence: CASSYLKGGDTDTQYF. In nucleotides, the CDR3 is TGCGCCAGCAGCTACCTGAAGGGGGGCGACACAGATACGCAGTATTTT.

This clonotype was seen only a few times. The chain couples TRBV28 to TRBJ2-7; maybe TRBD2 (5 bases). Germline V gene lookup returns CDR1 MDHEN and CDR2 SYDVKM. This CDR3 has 14 residues. Trimming removed 5 bases at V and 7 bases at J, with 18 bases between. Here the CDR3 reads CASSPLISVGEQYF. CDR3 nucleotide sequence: TGTGCCAGCAGTCCCTTGATTAGCGTAGGGGAGCAGTACTTC.

The chain combines TRBV4-3 with TRBJ2-1, with unresolved D. With 1 base removed from V and 0 bases from J, the gap between germline ends came to 7 bases. The CDR3 consists of 15 residues. Looked up from germline, CDR1 is LGHNA and CDR2 is YSLEER. Here the CDR3 reads CASSQGVYSYNEQFF. The CDR3 nucleotides are TGCGCCAGCAGCCAAGGGGTTTACTCCTACAATGAGCAGTTCTTC.

This clonotype was detected only once. This sequence may be a read error, since a much larger clone differs from it by one base. The chain couples TRBV6-6 to TRBJ2-1; 8 bases map to TRBD2. There are 14 residues in the CDR3. J lost 9 bases, V lost 5 bases, and 9 bases had no gene match. Germline V lookup: CDR1 MNHNY, CDR2 SVGAGI (reference sequence). The CDR3 is CASSPRAGDTEQFF. The CDR3 nucleotides read TGTGCCAGCAGTCCACGAGCGGGGGACACTGAGCAGTTCTTC.

This clonotype was observed a handful of times. V is TRBV12-3 or TRBV12-4 and J is TRBJ1-2; D perhaps matches TRBD1 (5 bases). The CDR3 has 14 amino acids. V was pared by 5 bases and J by 0 bases, with 10 bases between. The CDR3 loop is CASSPTASNYGYTF. CDR3 nucleotide sequence: TGTGCCAGCAGTCCGACAGCCTCTAACTATGGCTACACCTTC.

The chain employs TRBV12-3 or TRBV12-4 and TRBJ2-7; TRBD2 matches 9 bases. The V segment lost 5 bases and the J segment 3 bases; nucleotides outside the gene matches: 5. The CDR3 loop spans 14 amino acids. The chain's CDR3 is CASSISGGGYEQYF. In nucleotides, the CDR3 is TGTGCCAGCAGTATTAGCGGGGGAGGCTACGAGCAGTACTTC.

In this sample, this clonotype turned up once. The chain links TRBV7-8 to TRBJ2-5; D remains unclear. The better agreement between TRBJ2-1 and the DNA end casts doubt on the J call. The CDR3 consists of 15 residues. Looked up from germline, CDR1 is SGHVS and CDR2 is FQNEAQ. DNA of the CDR3: TGTGCCAGCAGCTTAGCAGTGGCGATTAAAGAGACCCAGTTCTTC. It codes for CASSLAVAIKETQFF.

The rearrangement joins TRBV15 to TRBJ2-3; 7 nucleotides agree with TRBD1. The CDR3 is 15 residues long. Germline V gene sequence: CDR1 LNHNV, CDR2 YYDKDF (reference sequence). V lost 0 bases and J lost 4; bases outside the gene matches: 4. CDR3 region: CATSRDGQVADTQYF. The CDR3 DNA follows: TGTGCCACCAGCAGAGACGGACAGGTAGCAGATACGCAGTATTTT.

The CDR3 DNA sequence: TGTGCCAGCAGTGAAATCAAGTGGACCAACTATGGCTACACCTTC. It encodes CASSEIKWTNYGYTF. The rearrangement uses TRBV6-1 and TRBJ1-2; D remains unclear. Germline values: CDR1 MNHNS, CDR2 SASEGT. V lost 2 bases and J 2 bases, leaving 12 bases between the germline ends. CDR3 length equals 15 residues.

The J gene is TRBJ2-7, the V gene TRBV20-1; D might be TRBD1 (5 bases). Deletions cut 4 bases from V and 0 bases from J, with 10 bases between. Germline assignment: CDR1 DFQATT and CDR2 SNEGSKA (reference sequence). The CDR3 spans 13 residues. The CDR3 DNA reads as TGCAGTGCTAAAAGGGGCGCCTCCTACGAGCAGTACTTC. It codes for CSAKRGASYEQYF.

The chain recombines TRBV12-3 or TRBV12-4 with TRBJ2-3, with no clear D. Between the trimmed V and J ends, which lost 8 bases and 4 bases, there was a span of 7 bases. The CDR3 spans 11 residues. The CDR3 protein is CASGNADTQYF. The CDR3 bases are TGTGCCAGCGGGAACGCAGATACGCAGTATTTT.

This chain connects TRBV7-9 to TRBJ1-2, with a possible D match to TRBD1 (6 bases). The V end lost 1 base, the J end lost 6 bases, and 15 bases lay between the germline ends. The CDR3 sequence is 15 residues long. Germline CDR1 is SEHNR and CDR2 is FQNEAQ (reference sequence). CDR3 in DNA: TGTGCCAGCAGCTTAGGGGAAGGGACATATAATGGCTACACCTTC. Residues: CASSLGEGTYNGYTF.

This sequence joins TRBV7-2 and TRBJ2-1, with D unresolved. The CDR3 consists of 15 residues. Germline V gene data show CDR1 as SGHTA and CDR2 as FQGNSA. V gave up 7 bases and J gave up 0 bases, with 13 bases separating them. CDR3 sequence: CASILTGGSYNEQFF. CDR3 nucleotides: TGTGCCAGCATCCTCACCGGCGGCTCCTACAATGAGCAGTTCTTC. The complete variable domain, with remaining parts taken from reference TRBV7-2 and TRBJ2-1, reads GAGVSQSPSNKVTEKGKDVELRCDPISGHTALYWYRQSLGQGLEFLIYFQGNSAPDKSGLPSDRFSAERTGGSVSTLTIQRTQQEDSAVYLCASILTGGSYNEQFFGPGTRLTVL.

V usage is TRBV5-1 and J usage is TRBJ2-7; TRBD1 matches 10 bases. Germline values: CDR1 SGHRS, CDR2 YFSETQ. Trimming removed 2 bases from V and 5 bases from J; junction bases left unmatched: 4. The CDR3 extends over 14 amino acids. For the CDR3, the DNA is TGCGCCAGCAGCTTTGCGGGACAGGGGAACGAGCAGTACTTC. Its translation is CASSFAGQGNEQYF.

As concerns this clonotype: Its ends do not fully match the called genes, so a read error is possible. The chain combines TRBV14 with TRBJ2-4; unclear D gene. Germline assignment: CDR1 SGHDN and CDR2 FVKESK. This CDR3 has 13 residues. The CDR3 region has the DNA TGTGTCAGCAGCAGAGTGGCCAAAAACATTCAGTACTTC. It is translated as CVSSRVAKNIQYF.

The chain links TRBV6-5 to TRBJ1-2, with D perhaps TRBD1 (6 bases). CDR1 MNHEY and CDR2 SVGAGI come from the germline V gene. CDR3 length equals 12 residues. Trimming took off 5 bases at V and 12 bases at J, with 16 bases between the two ends. The CDR3 nucleotides read TGTGCCAGCAGTGGGGGGGCCAGGGCGAACACCTTC. Its protein is CASSGGARANTF.

The chain recombines TRBV20-1 with TRBJ2-1; 11 nucleotides agree with TRBD2. Per the germline V gene, CDR1 is DFQATT and CDR2 is SNEGSKA (reference sequence). With 3 bases clipped from V and 5 bases from J, the junction kept 3 bases outside the gene matches. This CDR3 has 14 residues. The DNA of the CDR3 is TGCAGTGCTAGCGGGACTAGCGGCCACAATGAGCAGTTCTTC. It codes for CSASGTSGHNEQFF.

This chain connects TRBV10-3 to TRBJ2-3; 7 nucleotides line up with TRBD1. The CDR3 totals 17 residues. Per the germline V gene, CDR1 is ENHRY and CDR2 is SYGVKD. Unmatched junction bases numbered 9, after V lost 0 bases and J lost 3 bases. The CDR3 here is CAISESSEGANTDTQYF. The CDR3 DNA reads TGTGCCATCAGTGAGTCAAGCGAGGGGGCTAATACAGATACGCAGTATTTT.

The chain recombines TRBV29-1 with TRBJ1-2, with a tentative D call TRBD1 (6 bases). V lost 7 bases to trimming and J lost 8 bases, with 17 bases between them. From germline, CDR1 is SQVTM and CDR2 ANQGSEA. This CDR3 has 12 residues. CDR3 DNA: TGCAGCGCCGCACAACAGGGATCCGGCTACACCTTC. Translated, it gives CSAAQQGSGYTF.